The clone carrying this TCR beta chain was recorded at least ten times. Its antigen is undetermined. The data were obtained in a study of T cells in Graves' hyperthyroidism and ophthalmopathy. General observations from the study: Blood samples included most of the expanded thyroid clonotypes exceeding 0.001.

The CDR3 regions of TCR beta were amplified from RNA transcripts. A set of HTBI primers served as the primers for a first-round RT-PCR of the TCR CDR3. A single record per CDR3 protein comes from TCRdb applying MiXCR to the multiplex PCR reads. The sample has a few hundred thousand distinct CDR3 sequences, 15% to 18% seen once. CDR1 SGHTA and CDR2 FQGNSA come from the germline V gene. V gave up 1 base and J gave up 5 bases; unmatched junction bases: 5. The CDR3 covers 15 residues. Patients aged 18 to 65 had newly diagnosed hyperthyroidism of under 2 months' duration. The receptor was isolated from a woman aged 18-35 years with Graves' hyperthyroidism. The chain combines TRBV7-2 with TRBJ2-7; TRBD2 matches 10 bases. Sequenced material: blood. The CDR3 spells CASSLEAGGPNEQYF. In nucleotides, the CDR3 is TGTGCCAGCAGCTTAGAAGCGGGGGGGCCGAACGAGCAGTACTTC.